This T cell receptor (beta chain) was sequenced for a study of T cells in localized non-small cell lung cancer. Per the germline V gene, CDR1 is SGHTA and CDR2 is FQGNSA. The CDR3 spans 13 residues. The germline V and J ends were trimmed by 3 bases and 9 bases, with 12 bases remaining between them. Study-level results: When the top 100 tumor clones were examined, a median approximately 62 of them also appeared in the adjacent lung, which was paired and uninvolved. Longer survival (overall) was linked to higher T cell density in blood. Uninvolved adjacent lung showed the highest T cell clonality, exceeding tumor.

Assay used: immunoSEQ multiplex PCR; TCRdb lists only in-frame clones, some missing. The table records 23,000 or so clones, 80% to 95% of them present only once. In the case of this clone: Its antigen is unidentified.

This TCR derives from a woman aged 35-75 years with stage I lung adenocarcinoma. The sample was peripheral blood, taken before any cancer treatment. The gene calls are TRBV7-2 and TRBJ2-1, with D possibly TRBD1 on 6 matching bases. As DNA, the CDR3 is TGTGCCAGCAGCTTGGTCAGAGGGGGTGAGCAGTTCTTC. It encodes CASSLVRGGEQFF.